This TCR beta chain was sequenced in a study of shared clonotypes between healthy human individuals (dated by TCRdb to the early 2020s). General notes on the study: Three men and a couple of women, aged 18 to 49 years, made up the cohort. Per donor, three plates each were used for CD4 naive and CD4 memory, two for CD8 naive, and one for CD8 memory. To estimate repertoire size and how much clonotype sharing occurs between individuals, the study deeply sequenced the blood TCR repertoires of roughly 5 healthy adults. Libraries were prepared and TCR repertoires were sequenced by different laboratories using diverse techniques, in order to increase sequencing depth and limit assay-specific biases. Each donor's leukapheresis produced roughly between about 0.8 and 10 billion PBMCs. Broad study findings and their caveats: Naive subsets generally had larger estimated clonotype richness than memory subsets. Even with the large sequencing depth, rarefaction of the sorted-subset datasets indicated that sequencing was incomplete. About 4.5% of naive CD4, 3.5% of naive CD8, around 2.3% of memory CD4, and about 0.4% of memory CD8 clonotypes were shared across several donors. Because the study included a small number of donors, the genetic and exposure-history diversity represented was limited. Higher generation probabilities were observed for clonotypes shared by all four sorted-subset donors than for non-shared clonotypes. Pairwise subsampling led to the expectation that sequencing depth would affect the degree of clonotype sharing among donors. Only blood was sampled, and tissue TCR repertoires likely differ from those in blood.

The CDR3 has 14 amino acids, counting the end cysteine and phenylalanine. The DNA shown is the 42-base CDR3, in frame from base 1. V gives up 5 bases and J gives up 6 bases, and the segment between their germline ends measures 15 bases. CDR1 and CDR2 were assigned from the germline V gene (reference sequence) as SGHKS and YYEKEE. CD8 naive samples were CD45RO-negative cells positively selected for CCR7, giving a CD45RA+CCR7+ population that excluded TemRA cells. Donors were healthy HIV-negative adults with no recently reported acute infections or vaccinations. Every donor was a Caucasian adult residing in Nashville, Tennessee, USA. Blood was collected by leukapheresis, and PBMCs were isolated by Ficoll-Histopaque density gradient centrifugation and then cryopreserved in liquid nitrogen vapor phase. Analytical flow cytometry was used to check the purity and quantity of each magnetically sorted T cell population. Genomic DNA was isolated from each sorted fraction and quantified by UV absorbance on a Nanodrop 2000c.

Concerning this clone itself: Its specific antigen is unknown. There are no base qualities to consult, and no much larger clone falls within one base.

Using the deep immunoSEQ assay, multiplex PCR amplified TCR CDR3 regions from genomic DNA. Genomic DNA extracted from each cell subset was distributed evenly over all wells of several immunoSEQ 96-well plates, and each plate served as one replicate. Each replicate PCR for sorted subsets received 150 to 250 ng genomic DNA, equal to about 30,000 T cell genomes. Purified libraries were measured with a Qubit 3.0 fluorometer, size-checked on a Bioanalyzer 2100, and measured again with the KAPA Library Quantification kit. Every immunoSEQ 96-well plate was sequenced on a dedicated single-read 150-cycle Illumina NextSeq 550 flow cell. The study's own analysis went as follows. Because only junctional sequences without quality scores were contained in the immunoSEQ output, filtering matching that applied to full-length reads could not be performed. To assign V/J genes and CDR3, sequences were annotated using PyIR, a Python wrapper for IgBLAST v1.9, with IMGT germline references. Reads were filtered out if the reads had weak V/J assignments (E-value above 1e-6), no CDR3, stop codons, out-of-frame junctions, or ambiguous translated residues. V3J clonotypes were defined as sequences sharing an identical inferred V gene, J gene, and CDR3 amino acid sequence. To compute the percentage overlap between repertoires, the number of shared unique clonotypes was divided by the size of the smaller repertoire. Three approaches were used to assess repertoire richness: RTK rarefaction, the Chao1 estimator, and Recon v2.1 estimates of unobserved clonotypes. For all TCRbeta clonotypes obtained by the gDNA method from several donors, generation probabilities were computed with OLGA. The source is immuneACCESS, and TCRdb retained only in-frame sequences with V and J called. Part of the clones is not carried over; for the studies checked, unresolved V genes explain less than half of this, and the remainder is unexplained. The V and J calls and clone size are taken from that table; D and trimming were inferred from the DNA. The sample yields over 2,000,000 clones; approximately 92% were counted once. The ten largest clones take up about 1.7% of the sample.

The chain links TRBV5-5 with TRBJ1-5; TRBD1 might be the D gene, on 6 matching bases. The sequence came from a man between 18 and 29 years old in good health. Some clones in this sample may be carry-over from other donors' samples. The sequencing input was naive CD8+ T cells from PBMCs. Taken with the paper, the label for cell subset or site translates to: CD45RA+CCR7+. CDR3 loop: CASSFTGFVQPQHF. The nucleotide sequence is TGTGCCAGCAGTTTTACAGGGTTCGTTCAGCCCCAGCATTTT.